This is a list of T cell receptor beta chains from one sample in a study of blood T cell repertoires in COVID-19. Sequencing used immunoSEQ multiplex PCR; TCRdb keeps in-frame clones, though not all of them. This table holds under 400,000 clones, approximately 89% found once. The sample consisted of PBMCs or T cells enriched from blood (not recorded which). The receptors were sampled from a man aged 40-55 years in a cohort exposed to, infected with or recovered from COVID-19 (not recorded which). Each CDR3 is given with its conserved first and last residue. D genes are given only for firm matches. The size of a clone is reported for some rows only, either as once, few or many, or as a class for expanded clones.

clone size	V gene	D gene	J gene	CDR3 protein	CDR3 DNA
once	TRBV28	TRBD2	TRBJ2-1	CASSSRLASYNEQFF	TGTGCCAGCAGTTCCCGACTAGCGAGTTACAATGAGCAGTTCTTC
.	TRBV7-2	TRBD2	TRBJ2-1	CASSLWRGGLGEQFF	TGTGCCAGCAGCTTATGGCGGGGGGGGTTAGGTGAGCAGTTCTTC
few	TRBV7-3	.	TRBJ2-1	CASSWAGKKGNEQFF	TGTGCCAGCAGCTGGGCGGGAAAGAAGGGCAATGAGCAGTTCTTC
.	TRBV5-4	TRBD2	TRBJ2-2	CASSLRAGAGELFF	TGTGCCAGCAGCTTGCGGGCGGGAGCCGGGGAGCTGTTTTTT
.	TRBV5-1	TRBD1	TRBJ1-5	CASSPGQGGYQPQHF	TGCGCCAGCAGCCCGGGACAGGGCGGCTATCAGCCCCAGCATTTT
.	TRBV28	TRBD2	TRBJ2-3	CASGEAGSRTDTQYF	TGTGCCAGCGGAGAAGCGGGATCTCGCACAGATACGCAGTATTTT
.	TRBV6-5	.	TRBJ1-1	CASSPNTEAFF	TGTGCCAGCAGTCCTAACACTGAAGCTTTCTTT
.	TRBV5-1	TRBD2	TRBJ2-2	CASRGTSGINTGELFF	TGCGCCAGCCGCGGGACTAGCGGGATAAACACCGGGGAGCTGTTTTTT
.	TRBV4-1	.	TRBJ1-1	CASSQEMVTAEAFF	TGCGCCAGCAGCCAAGAGATGGTCACGGCTGAAGCTTTCTTT
.	TRBV5-1	.	TRBJ1-1	CASSGTLGSDTEAFF	TGCGCCAGCAGCGGTACCCTCGGGTCCGACACTGAAGCTTTCTTT
.	TRBV7-8	.	TRBJ2-1	CASSPGATSSYNEQFF	TGTGCCAGCAGCCCAGGGGCGACGAGCTCCTACAATGAGCAGTTCTTC
.	TRBV6-1	.	TRBJ1-2	CASSEGGAPYGYTF	TGTGCCAGCAGTGAAGGCGGGGCCCCCTATGGCTACACCTTC
.	TRBV19	TRBD1	TRBJ2-7	CASRPGQNRYEQYF	TGTGCCAGCAGACCGGGACAGAATCGGTACGAGCAGTACTTC
.	TRBV6-5	.	TRBJ2-7	CASSPLTGAYEQYF	TGTGCCAGCAGCCCGCTCACAGGAGCGTACGAGCAGTACTTC
.	TRBV12-1	.	TRBJ2-1	CASSLGGTSCRYNEQFF	TGTGCCAGCAGCTTAGGCGGGACCTCGTGTAGATACAATGAGCAGTTCTTC
.	TRBV10-3	.	TRBJ2-2	CAIKEGDNTGELFF	TGTGCCATTAAAGAAGGGGATAACACCGGGGAGCTGTTTTTT
.	TRBV19	.	TRBJ1-2	CASSILQSYGYTF	TGTGCCAGTAGTATATTACAGTCCTATGGCTACACCTTC
.	TRBV4-1	TRBD1	TRBJ2-2	CASSPPGQDYSTRRELFF	TGCGCCAGCAGCCCACCGGGACAGGATTATTCAACACGTCGGGAGCTGTTTTTT
.	TRBV28	TRBD2	TRBJ2-5	CASSQNLAGGGQETQYF	TGTGCCAGCAGTCAAAACCTAGCGGGAGGTGGACAAGAGACCCAGTACTTC
.	TRBV5-1	TRBD2	TRBJ2-1	CASSLESGAYNEQFF	TGCGCCAGCAGCTTGGAAAGCGGGGCTTACAATGAGCAGTTCTTC
.	TRBV2	.	TRBJ1-5	CASSEGGNYNQPQHF	TGTGCCAGCAGTGAAGGAGGAAACTATAATCAGCCCCAGCATTTT
.	TRBV7-9	.	TRBJ2-7	CASSLGREQYF	TGTGCCAGCAGCTTGGGGAGAGAGCAGTACTTC
few	TRBV10-3	.	TRBJ1-2	CAISESREGYGYTF	TGTGCCATCAGTGAGTCGAGGGAGGGCTATGGCTACACCTTC
.	TRBV7-2	.	TRBJ1-1	CASSFRRGSTEAFF	TGTGCCAGCAGCTTTAGGCGGGGGAGTACTGAAGCTTTCTTT
.	TRBV28	.	TRBJ2-1	CASSFPERDNEQFF	TGTGCCAGCAGTTTCCCGGAGCGGGACAATGAGCAGTTCTTC
.	TRBV18	TRBD1	TRBJ2-5	CASSLYSTGGIGETQYF	TGTGCCAGCTCACTTTACTCGACAGGGGGTATAGGTGAGACCCAGTACTTC
.	TRBV14	.	TRBJ1-1	CASSHNTVNTEAFF	TGTGCCAGCAGCCACAACACCGTGAACACTGAAGCTTTCTTT
.	TRBV5-1	TRBD2	TRBJ2-1	CASSTPGLAAIREQFF	TGCGCCAGCAGCACCCCGGGACTAGCAGCTATCCGGGAGCAGTTCTTC
.	TRBV3-1/TRBV3-2	.	TRBJ2-7	CASSQAYYEQYF	TGTGCCAGCAGCCAAGCCTACTACGAGCAGTACTTC
.	TRBV11-3	TRBD1	TRBJ2-1	CASSLGQGSYNEQFF	TGTGCCAGCAGTTTGGGACAGGGCTCCTACAATGAGCAGTTCTTC
.	TRBV5-1	.	TRBJ1-2	CASSLQEIYGYTF	TGCGCCAGCAGCTTACAGGAGATCTATGGCTACACCTTC
once	TRBV25-1	TRBD1	TRBJ1-2	CASSDLGQGAYGYTF	TGTGCCAGCAGTGATCTGGGACAGGGGGCCTATGGCTACACCTTC
.	TRBV28	TRBD2	TRBJ2-7	CASSFSREEGYEQYF	TGTGCCAGCAGTTTTTCCCGGGAGGAGGGTTACGAGCAGTACTTC
.	TRBV28	.	TRBJ2-3	CASLGFASTDTQYF	TGTGCCAGCTTGGGCTTTGCTAGCACAGATACGCAGTATTTT
.	TRBV2	TRBD1	TRBJ2-7	CASSKGDRGAYEQYF	TGTGCCAGCAGTAAAGGGGACAGGGGTGCCTACGAGCAGTACTTC
.	TRBV7-9	.	TRBJ2-5	CASSPQALGETQYF	TGTGCCAGCAGCCCACAGGCCTTGGGGGAGACCCAGTACTTC